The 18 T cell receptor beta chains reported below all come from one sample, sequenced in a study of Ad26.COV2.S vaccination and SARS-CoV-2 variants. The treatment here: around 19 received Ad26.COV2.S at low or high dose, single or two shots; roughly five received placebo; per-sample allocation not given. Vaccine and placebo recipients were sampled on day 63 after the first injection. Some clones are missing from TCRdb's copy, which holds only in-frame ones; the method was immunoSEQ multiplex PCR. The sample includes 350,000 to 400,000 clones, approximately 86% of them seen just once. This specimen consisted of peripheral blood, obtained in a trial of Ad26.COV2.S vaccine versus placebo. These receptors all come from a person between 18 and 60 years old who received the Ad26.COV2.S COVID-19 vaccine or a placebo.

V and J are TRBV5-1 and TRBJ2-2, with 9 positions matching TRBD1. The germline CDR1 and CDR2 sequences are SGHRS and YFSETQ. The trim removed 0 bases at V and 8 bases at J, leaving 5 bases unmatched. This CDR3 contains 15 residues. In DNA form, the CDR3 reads TGCGCCAGCAGCTTGGACGGGGACAGGGCGGGGGAGCTGTTTTTT. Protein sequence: CASSLDGDRAGELFF.

The CDR3 DNA follows: TGTGCCAGCAGCCAAGATAGGGCCCTGGAGTACACTGAAGCTTTCTTT. The encoded protein is CASSQDRALEYTEAFF. J is TRBJ1-1 and V is TRBV3-1 (or the pseudogene TRBV3-2); D unclear. The CDR3 is made up of 16 amino acids. Trimming pared 0 bases from V and 3 bases from J, leaving 14 bases between. CDR1 LGHDT and CDR2 YNNKEL come from the germline V gene (reference sequence).

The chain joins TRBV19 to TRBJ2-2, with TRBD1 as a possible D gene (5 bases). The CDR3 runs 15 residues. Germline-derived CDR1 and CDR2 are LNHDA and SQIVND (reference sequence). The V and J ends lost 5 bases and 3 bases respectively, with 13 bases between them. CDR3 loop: CASSGPGLDTGELFF. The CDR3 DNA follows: TGTGCCAGTAGTGGCCCAGGGTTGGACACCGGGGAGCTGTTTTTT.

This CDR3 reads CSASNDRDLSYEQYF. The CDR3 DNA follows: TGCAGTGCTAGTAACGACAGGGACCTTTCCTACGAGCAGTACTTC. The chain combines TRBV20-1 with TRBJ2-7; TRBD1 matches at 7 bases. Unmatched junction bases numbered 9, after V lost 3 bases and J lost 1 base. Looked up from germline, CDR1 is DFQATT and CDR2 is SNEGSKA (reference sequence). The length of the CDR3 is 15 residues.

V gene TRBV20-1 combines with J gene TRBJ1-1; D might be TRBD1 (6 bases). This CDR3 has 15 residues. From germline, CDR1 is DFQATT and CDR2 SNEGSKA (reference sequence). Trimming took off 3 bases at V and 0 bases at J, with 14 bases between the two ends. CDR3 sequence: CSASRGGTLNTEAFF. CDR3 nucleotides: TGCAGTGCTAGTCGAGGGGGTACTCTGAACACTGAAGCTTTCTTT.

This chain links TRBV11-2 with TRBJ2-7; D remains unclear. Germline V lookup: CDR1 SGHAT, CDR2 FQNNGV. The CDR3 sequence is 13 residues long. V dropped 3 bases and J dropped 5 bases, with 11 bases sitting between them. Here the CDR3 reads CASSFVRSDEQYF. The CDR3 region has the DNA TGTGCCAGCAGCTTTGTTCGATCCGACGAGCAGTACTTC.

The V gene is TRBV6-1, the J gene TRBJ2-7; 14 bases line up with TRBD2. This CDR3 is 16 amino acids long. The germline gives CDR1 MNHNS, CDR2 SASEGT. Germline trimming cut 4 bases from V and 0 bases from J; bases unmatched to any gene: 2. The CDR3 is CASSGGLAGVSYEQYF. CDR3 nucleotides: TGTGCCAGCAGTGGGGGACTAGCGGGGGTCTCCTACGAGCAGTACTTC.

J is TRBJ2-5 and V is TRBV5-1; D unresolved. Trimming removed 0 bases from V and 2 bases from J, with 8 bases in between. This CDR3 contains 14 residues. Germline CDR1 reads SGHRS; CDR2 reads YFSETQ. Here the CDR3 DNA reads TGCGCCAGCAGCTTGGCCCTCTCTCAAGAGACCCAGTACTTC. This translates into CASSLALSQETQYF.

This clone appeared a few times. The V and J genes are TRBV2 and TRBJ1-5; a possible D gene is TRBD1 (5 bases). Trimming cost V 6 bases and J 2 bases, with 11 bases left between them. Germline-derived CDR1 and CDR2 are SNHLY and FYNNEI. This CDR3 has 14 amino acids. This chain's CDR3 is CASRSRDGNQPQHF. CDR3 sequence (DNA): TGTGCCAGCAGATCCCGGGACGGCAATCAGCCCCAGCATTTT.

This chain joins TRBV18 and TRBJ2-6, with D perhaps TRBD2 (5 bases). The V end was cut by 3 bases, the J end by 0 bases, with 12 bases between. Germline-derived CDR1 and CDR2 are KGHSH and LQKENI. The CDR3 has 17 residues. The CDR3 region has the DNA TGTGCCAGCTCACCTCGGGGATTTAACTCTGGGGCCAACGTCCTGACTTTC. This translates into CASSPRGFNSGANVLTF.

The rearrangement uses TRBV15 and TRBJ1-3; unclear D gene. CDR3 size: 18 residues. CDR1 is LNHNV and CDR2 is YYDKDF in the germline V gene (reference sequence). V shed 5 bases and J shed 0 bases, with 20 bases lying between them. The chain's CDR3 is CATSYLGGPKSSGNTIYF. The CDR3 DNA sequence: TGTGCCACCAGCTACTTGGGCGGACCGAAGAGCTCTGGAAACACCATATATTTT.

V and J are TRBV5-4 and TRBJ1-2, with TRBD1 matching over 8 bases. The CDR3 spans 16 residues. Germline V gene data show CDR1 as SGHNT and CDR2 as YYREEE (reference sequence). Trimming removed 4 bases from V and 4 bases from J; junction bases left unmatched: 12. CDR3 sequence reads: CASSRSGTGSIYGYTF. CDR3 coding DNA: TGTGCCAGCAGCCGTAGCGGGACAGGTTCTATCTATGGCTACACCTTC.

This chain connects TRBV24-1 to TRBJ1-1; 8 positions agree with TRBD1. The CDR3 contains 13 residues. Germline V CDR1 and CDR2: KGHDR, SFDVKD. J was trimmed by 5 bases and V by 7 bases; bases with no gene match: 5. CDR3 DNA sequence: TGTGCCACCAGCCAGGGGGCAATGACTGAAGCTTTCTTT. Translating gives CATSQGAMTEAFF.

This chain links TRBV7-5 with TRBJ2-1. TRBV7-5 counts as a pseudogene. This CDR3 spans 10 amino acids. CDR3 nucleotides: TGTGTCAGAAGCTTTAATGAGCAGTTCTTC. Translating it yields CVRSFNEQFF.

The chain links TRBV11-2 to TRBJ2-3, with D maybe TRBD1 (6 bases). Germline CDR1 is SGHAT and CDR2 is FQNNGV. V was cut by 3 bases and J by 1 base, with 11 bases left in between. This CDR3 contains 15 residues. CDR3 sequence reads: CASSFRGIGTDTQYF. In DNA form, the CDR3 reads TGTGCCAGCAGCTTTAGGGGGATCGGCACAGATACGCAGTATTTT.

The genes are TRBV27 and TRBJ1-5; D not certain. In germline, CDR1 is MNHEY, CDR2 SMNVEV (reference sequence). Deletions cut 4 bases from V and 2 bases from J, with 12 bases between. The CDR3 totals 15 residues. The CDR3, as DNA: TGTGCCAGCAGTTCAACCCGGCAGGGCAATCAGCCCCAGCATTTT. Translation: CASSSTRQGNQPQHF.

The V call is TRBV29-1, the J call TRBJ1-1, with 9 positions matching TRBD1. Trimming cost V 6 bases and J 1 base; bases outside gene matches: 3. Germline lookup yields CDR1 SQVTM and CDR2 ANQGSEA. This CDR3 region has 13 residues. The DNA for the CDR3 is TGCAGCGTAGACAGGGGGGAGAACACTGAAGCTTTCTTT. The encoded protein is CSVDRGENTEAFF.

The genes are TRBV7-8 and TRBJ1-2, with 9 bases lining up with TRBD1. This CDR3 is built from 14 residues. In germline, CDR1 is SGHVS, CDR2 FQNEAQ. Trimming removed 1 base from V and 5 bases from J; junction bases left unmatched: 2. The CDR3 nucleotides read TGTGCCAGCAGCTTAGAGGGACAGGGTTATGGCTACACCTTC. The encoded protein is CASSLEGQGYGYTF.